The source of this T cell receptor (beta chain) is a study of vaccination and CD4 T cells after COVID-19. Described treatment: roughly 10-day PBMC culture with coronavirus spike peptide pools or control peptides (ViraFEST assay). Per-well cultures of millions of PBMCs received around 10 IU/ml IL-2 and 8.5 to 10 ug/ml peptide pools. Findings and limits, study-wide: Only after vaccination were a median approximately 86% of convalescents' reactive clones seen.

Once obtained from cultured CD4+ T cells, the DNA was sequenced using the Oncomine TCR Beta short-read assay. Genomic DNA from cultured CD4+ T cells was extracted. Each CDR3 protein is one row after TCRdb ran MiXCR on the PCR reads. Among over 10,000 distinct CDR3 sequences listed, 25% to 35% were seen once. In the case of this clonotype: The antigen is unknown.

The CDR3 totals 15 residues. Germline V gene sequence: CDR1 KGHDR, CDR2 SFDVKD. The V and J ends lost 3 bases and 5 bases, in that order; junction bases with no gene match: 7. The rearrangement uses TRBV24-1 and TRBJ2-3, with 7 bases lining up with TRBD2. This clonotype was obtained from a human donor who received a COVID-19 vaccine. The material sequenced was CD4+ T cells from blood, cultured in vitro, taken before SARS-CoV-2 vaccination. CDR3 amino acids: CATSDPFASGDTQYF. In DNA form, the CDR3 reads TGTGCCACCAGTGATCCCTTCGCTAGCGGAGATACGCAGTATTTT.